Below, 32 T cell receptor beta chains from the same sample are listed, as sequenced in a study of OX40 agonist ivuxolimab in advanced cancers. TCRdb's copy holds only in-frame clones and misses some; the assay was immunoSEQ multiplex PCR. The sample holds about 36,000 clones, 70% to 90% seen once. The source material was CD4+ or CD8+ T cells sorted from blood, sampled in a trial of the OX40 agonist ivuxolimab. These receptors all stem from an adult with an advanced solid tumor such as melanoma, head and neck, liver or kidney cancer.

The chain employs TRBV6-6 and TRBJ2-1; 10 positions agree with TRBD2. The CDR3 is made up of 15 amino acids. From germline, CDR1 is MNHNY and CDR2 SVGAGI (reference sequence). V gave up 6 bases and J gave up 6 bases; unmatched junction bases: 8. The CDR3 bases are TGTGCCAGCAGGTCCGCCGGGACTAGCGTCAATGAGCAGTTCTTC. This sequence encodes CASRSAGTSVNEQFF.

This clone was recorded a few times. The V call is TRBV25-1, the J call TRBJ1-2, with 7 bases matching TRBD1. With 3 bases clipped from V and 3 bases from J, the junction kept 13 bases outside the gene matches. CDR1 MGHDK and CDR2 SYGVNS come from the germline V gene. The CDR3 runs 17 residues. Here the CDR3 DNA reads TGTGCCAGCAGTGAGTTTATAGCGGGGACAGCGGACTATGGCTACACCTTC. Protein product: CASSEFIAGTADYGYTF.

This chain joins TRBV15 and TRBJ2-3, with TRBD2 matching over 10 bases. CDR3 length: 17 residues. V trimming: 2 bases; J trimming: 4 bases; junction bases outside the gene matches: 9. Per germline, CDR1 LNHNV and CDR2 YYDKDF (reference sequence). CDR3 amino acids: CATSRSLLAGAADTQYF. CDR3 coding DNA: TGTGCCACCAGCAGATCCCTCCTAGCGGGAGCGGCAGATACGCAGTATTTT.

CDR3 sequence: CASSLANLDRETQYF. The CDR3 nucleotides read TGTGCCAGCAGCTTAGCAAACCTCGATCGAGAGACCCAGTACTTC. The chain is built from TRBV7-6 and TRBJ2-5; D gene unclear. V dropped 0 bases and J dropped 4 bases, with 12 bases sitting between them. This CDR3 region has 15 residues. The germline CDR1 and CDR2 sequences are SGHVS and FNYEAQ.

The chain recombines TRBV12-5 with TRBJ2-3, with a tentative D call TRBD2 (5 bases). CDR1 and CDR2 (germline): LGHNT, FRNRAP. Trimming stripped 0 bases from V and 8 bases from J, with 24 bases between. This CDR3 comprises 18 residues. Here the CDR3 reads CASGLVVGGEPYTSTQYF. The CDR3, as DNA: TGTGCTAGTGGTTTGGTGGTGGGCGGAGAGCCTTACACTAGTACGCAGTATTTT.

This chain connects TRBV2 to TRBJ2-5; D is perhaps TRBD1 (6 bases). Germline assignment: CDR1 SNHLY and CDR2 FYNNEI. V was clipped by 0 bases and J by 1 base, with 12 bases between them. The CDR3 has 16 amino acids. The CDR3 spells CASSEAGQGTQETQYF. The CDR3 nucleotides are TGTGCCAGCAGTGAAGCAGGGCAGGGGACCCAAGAGACCCAGTACTTC.

The chain employs TRBV28 and TRBJ2-5, with TRBD2 as a possible D gene (6 bases). Trimming stripped 5 bases from V and 5 bases from J, with 24 bases between. This CDR3 has 17 amino acids. Germline CDR1 reads MDHEN; CDR2 reads SYDVKM. This CDR3 is CASSLPWAGRDWETQYF. As DNA, the CDR3 is TGTGCCAGCAGTCTACCTTGGGCTGGGCGGGATTGGGAGACCCAGTACTTC.

This clone was seen only once. The chain employs TRBV5-4 and TRBJ2-1; no definite D call. CDR3 length equals 15 residues. Trimming shortened V by 0 bases and J by 6 bases, and 13 bases separated the two germline ends. Germline CDR1 reads SGHNT; CDR2 reads YYREEE (reference sequence). CDR3 nucleotides: TGTGCCAGCAGCTTGGAATATGGGTCGAGCAATGAGCAGTTCTTC. Translation gives CASSLEYGSSNEQFF.

The gene calls are TRBV9 and TRBJ2-7; unclear D gene. V dropped 1 base and J dropped 4 bases, with 15 bases sitting between them. This CDR3 region has 15 residues. CDR1 SGDLS and CDR2 YYNGEE come from the germline V gene. CDR3 sequence (DNA): TGTGCCAGCAGCGTAACACCGGGTGGGGTGTACGAGCAGTACTTC. Encoded protein: CASSVTPGGVYEQYF.

The chain links TRBV6-1 to TRBJ2-7, with D maybe TRBD1 (5 bases). The CDR3 is 15 residues long. Trimming pared 4 bases from V and 4 bases from J, leaving 17 bases between. CDR1 and CDR2 from the germline V gene are MNHNS and SASEGT. The CDR3 loop is CASSGQPAGNYEQYF. The DNA for the CDR3 is TGTGCCAGCAGTGGGCAGCCCGCAGGGAATTACGAGCAGTACTTC.

This clone was seen once. J is TRBJ1-5 and V is TRBV15; the match to TRBD1 covers 7 bases. Germline V lookup: CDR1 LNHNV, CDR2 YYDKDF (reference sequence). V lost 1 base, J lost 4 bases, and 4 bases stayed unmatched. The CDR3 extends over 15 amino acids. DNA of the CDR3: TGTGCCACCAGCAGAGTAACAGGGGTTAATCAGCCCCAGCATTTT. Protein: CATSRVTGVNQPQHF.

The gene calls are TRBV7-9 and TRBJ2-7, with D perhaps matching TRBD1 (5 bases). Germline V gives CDR1 SEHNR, CDR2 FQNEAQ (reference sequence). This CDR3 contains 14 residues. With 1 base removed from V and 1 base from J, the gap between germline ends came to 8 bases. CDR3 protein: CASSLVGDSYEQYF. CDR3 nucleotides: TGTGCCAGCAGCTTAGTAGGGGATTCCTACGAGCAGTACTTC.

The chain joins TRBV4-2 to TRBJ2-1, with 8 bases identical to TRBD1. The germline V gene encodes CDR1 LGHNA and CDR2 YNFKEQ. The CDR3 is 14 residues long. The trim removed 4 bases at V and 4 bases at J, leaving 3 bases unmatched. The CDR3 region has the DNA TGTGCCAGCAGCCGTACAGGGGGTTACAATGAGCAGTTCTTC. Its translation is CASSRTGGYNEQFF.

This clone is a singleton in its sample. This rearrangement joins TRBV9 to TRBJ1-2; D is perhaps TRBD1 (5 bases). The germline V gene encodes CDR1 SGDLS and CDR2 YYNGEE. CDR3 length: 13 residues. V gave up 3 bases and J gave up 4 bases, with 10 bases separating them. CDR3 protein: CASSARDLYGYTF. DNA of the CDR3: TGTGCCAGCAGCGCCCGGGACCTCTATGGCTACACCTTC. The full variable domain, completed using reference TRBV9 and TRBJ1-2, is DSGVTQTPKHLITATGQRVTLRCSPRSGDLSVYWYQQSLDQGLQFLIQYYNGEERAKGNILERFSAQQFPDLHSELNLSSLELGDSALYFCASSARDLYGYTFGSGTRLTVV.

V is TRBV28 and J is TRBJ2-7; no clear D. The length of the CDR3 is 14 residues. Trimming stripped 4 bases from V and 6 bases from J, with 16 bases between. Germline assignment: CDR1 MDHEN and CDR2 SYDVKM. The DNA of the CDR3 is TGTGCCAGCAGTTCGGGTGTTGGCTTGGGCGAGCAGTACTTC. It encodes CASSSGVGLGEQYF.

The chain combines TRBV4-1 with TRBJ2-7; 11 bases line up with TRBD2. CDR1 MGHRA and CDR2 YSYEKL come from the germline V gene. There are 18 residues in the CDR3. V dropped 1 base and J dropped 3; count of bases not matched to a gene: 11. The CDR3 is CASSQVRASGRLGYEQYF. DNA of the CDR3: TGCGCCAGCAGCCAAGTACGGGCTAGCGGGAGGTTGGGCTACGAGCAGTACTTC.

This chain links TRBV11-2 with TRBJ2-7; TRBD2 matches at 7 bases. Germline V gives CDR1 SGHAT, CDR2 FQNNGV. The CDR3 sequence is 14 residues long. J lost 3 bases, V lost 4 bases, and 6 bases had no gene match. CDR3 sequence: CASSSGGDGYEQYF. In DNA, the CDR3 is TGTGCCAGCAGCTCTGGGGGGGACGGCTACGAGCAGTACTTC.

This chain links TRBV6-1 with TRBJ2-7; possibly TRBD2 for D (6 bases). The CDR3 length is 14 residues. The germline gives CDR1 MNHNS, CDR2 SASEGT. The germline V and J ends were trimmed by 10 bases and 5 bases, with 21 bases remaining between them. CDR3 residues: CATYFPGEHNEQYF. CDR3 nucleotide sequence: TGTGCCACCTACTTCCCGGGGGAACATAACGAGCAGTACTTC.

This chain joins TRBV18 and TRBJ2-3, with TRBD2 identical over 11 bases. The CDR3 length is 16 residues. Germline lookup yields CDR1 KGHSH and CDR2 LQKENI. J lost 3 bases, V lost 2 bases, and 4 bases had no gene match. CDR3 protein: CASSPKGLAGTDTQYF. CDR3 coding DNA: TGTGCCAGCTCACCAAAAGGACTAGCGGGTACAGATACGCAGTATTTT.

The chain joins TRBV28 to TRBJ1-5; D is unresolved. The CDR3 extends over 16 amino acids. Trimming pared 6 bases from V and 0 bases from J, leaving 15 bases between. Looked up from germline, CDR1 is MDHEN and CDR2 is SYDVKM. The CDR3 bases are TGTGCCAGCAGGCCCCTTACAGTATATAGCAATCAGCCCCAGCATTTT. Translation: CASRPLTVYSNQPQHF.

The gene calls are TRBV9 and TRBJ2-2; tentative D call: TRBD2 (6 bases). Between the trimmed V and J ends, which lost 0 bases and 4 bases, there was a span of 10 bases. Per germline, CDR1 SGDLS and CDR2 YYNGEE. This CDR3 is built from 15 residues. In nucleotides, the CDR3 is TGTGCCAGCAGCGTAGCGGGGGAGGTCACCGGGGAGCTGTTTTTT. It is translated as CASSVAGEVTGELFF. Filled out from reference TRBV9 and TRBJ2-2, the complete variable domain reads DSGVTQTPKHLITATGQRVTLRCSPRSGDLSVYWYQQSLDQGLQFLIQYYNGEERAKGNILERFSAQQFPDLHSELNLSSLELGDSALYFCASSVAGEVTGELFFGEGSRLTVL.

The rearrangement links TRBV4-1 to TRBJ2-2, with TRBD2 identical over 7 bases. V lost 1 base to trimming and J lost 3 bases; unmatched junction nucleotides: 8. Looked up from germline, CDR1 is MGHRA and CDR2 is YSYEKL. CDR3 length: 17 amino acids. The CDR3 here is CASSQVYPSGYTGELFF. In DNA form, the CDR3 reads TGCGCCAGCAGCCAAGTTTATCCTAGCGGATACACCGGGGAGCTGTTTTTT.

The sample holds one count of this clone. V and J are TRBV6-5 and TRBJ2-7, with 7 bases lining up with TRBD1. V shed 7 bases and J 6 bases; nucleotides not matched to a gene: 6. The CDR3 is made up of 12 amino acids. The germline gives CDR1 MNHEY, CDR2 SVGAGI. This CDR3 is CASKRTGVEQYF. Here the CDR3 DNA reads TGTGCCAGCAAGCGAACAGGGGTCGAGCAGTACTTC.

V usage is TRBV11-2 and J usage is TRBJ1-4; D not certain. CDR3 size: 16 residues. Germline V CDR1 and CDR2: SGHAT, FQNNGV. Trimming pared 1 base from V and 0 bases from J, leaving 9 bases between. As DNA, the CDR3 is TGTGCCAGCAGCTTAGGTGTGGTTGCAACTAATGAAAAACTGTTTTTT. Translated: CASSLGVVATNEKLFF. The variable domain in full, with the rest retrieved from reference TRBV11-2 and TRBJ1-4, is EAGVAQSPRYKIIEKRQSVAFWCNPISGHATLYWYQQILGQGPKLLIQFQNNGVVDDSQLPKDRFSAERLKGVDSTLKIQPAKLEDSAVYLCASSLGVVATNEKLFFGSGTQLSVL.

This clone was observed a few times. The chain joins TRBV5-1 to TRBJ2-3, with TRBD1 as a possible D gene (6 bases). CDR3 length: 16 residues. Trimming removed 4 bases from V and 4 bases from J, with 19 bases in between. Per the germline V gene, CDR1 is SGHRS and CDR2 is YFSETQ. CDR3 DNA: TGCGCCAGCAGCGTTTCACAGGGAATTGGCGCAGATACGCAGTATTTT. The encoded protein is CASSVSQGIGADTQYF. The full variable domain, its missing parts supplied by reference TRBV5-1 and TRBJ2-3, is KAGVTQTPRYLIKTRGQQVTLSCSPISGHRSVSWYQQTPGQGLQFLFEYFSETQRNKGNFPGRFSGRQFSNSRSEMNVSTLELGDSALYLCASSVSQGIGADTQYFGPGTRLTVL.

The V gene is TRBV7-9, the J gene TRBJ2-7, with D possibly matching TRBD2 (5 bases). V was pared by 3 bases and J by 0 bases, with 9 bases between. CDR3 length equals 14 residues. Per germline, CDR1 SEHNR and CDR2 FQNEAQ (reference sequence). CDR3 bases: TGTGCCAGCAGCTTCGGGGATCCCTCCTACGAGCAGTACTTC. Translation gives CASSFGDPSYEQYF.

The chain has TRBV7-9 and TRBJ1-2; maybe TRBD1 (6 bases). The V and J ends lost 7 bases and 8 bases respectively, with 11 bases between them. The CDR3 is 11 residues long. Per the germline V gene, CDR1 is SEHNR and CDR2 is FQNEAQ (reference sequence). The CDR3 DNA follows: TGTGCCAGCACCGACACAGGGGGCTACACCTTC. It codes for CASTDTGGYTF.

The CDR3: CASSPGLGLAGGYEQYF. CDR3 coding DNA: TGTGCCAGCAGCCCTGGGCTGGGACTAGCGGGAGGCTACGAGCAGTACTTC. J is TRBJ2-7 and V is TRBV4-2; TRBD2 matches 15 bases. Germline-derived CDR1 and CDR2 are LGHNA and YNFKEQ. The CDR3 is 17 amino acids. V was pared by 4 bases and J by 3 bases, with 7 bases of the junction left unmatched.

The chain uses TRBV13 and TRBJ2-1; D call uncertain. The CDR3 runs 14 residues. Trimming left V 0 bases short and J 1 base short, with 4 bases between. Looked up from germline, CDR1 is PRHDT and CDR2 is FYEKMQ (reference sequence). This CDR3 is CASSLGESYNEQFF. In DNA form, the CDR3 reads TGTGCCAGCAGCTTAGGGGAATCCTACAATGAGCAGTTCTTC.

This chain connects TRBV29-1 to TRBJ2-7, with 9 bases identical to TRBD1. Germline-derived CDR1 and CDR2 are SQVTM and ANQGSEA. This CDR3 is built from 15 residues. The V segment lost 2 bases and the J segment 0 bases; nucleotides outside the gene matches: 5. CDR3 DNA sequence: TGCAGCGTTGAAAACCGGGACAGGGACTCCTACGAGCAGTACTTC. This translates into CSVENRDRDSYEQYF.

V usage is TRBV6-5 and J usage is TRBJ1-6; D call uncertain. The CDR3 has 16 amino acids. Germline loops: CDR1 MNHEY, CDR2 SVGAGI. Trimming stripped 0 bases from V and 8 bases from J, with 14 bases between. DNA for the CDR3: TGTGCCAGCAGTTACTCGATGGTGGGTTTGGATTCACCCCTCCACTTT. Translated: CASSYSMVGLDSPLHF.

The chain has TRBV28 and TRBJ2-7; 11 positions agree with TRBD2. The germline V gene has CDR1 MDHEN and CDR2 SYDVKM. The CDR3 is 16 residues long. The trim removed 1 base at V and 3 bases at J, leaving 5 bases unmatched. The DNA of the CDR3 is TGTGCCAGCAGTTTATTAGTAGCGGGAGGGTTCTACGAGCAGTACTTC. Protein sequence: CASSLLVAGGFYEQYF. The whole variable domain, filled in from reference TRBV28 and TRBJ2-7, reads DVKVTQSSRYLVKRTGEKVFLECVQDMDHENMFWYRQDPGLGLRLIYFSYDVKMKEKGDIPEGYSVSREKKERFSLILESASTNQTSMYLCASSLLVAGGFYEQYFGPGTRLTVT.